The next 14 T cell receptor beta chains were all read from a single sample in a study of cytomegalovirus exposure and HLA in healthy donors. The PCR made use of 60 Vbeta and 13 Jbeta primers. TCRdb keeps only in-frame clones here, not all; method: immunoSEQ multiplex PCR. The sample has more than 150,000 clones; around 77% are singletons. Sequencing input: PBMCs. All receptors come from a woman between 50 and 59 years old in good health and CMV-seropositive.

The chain employs TRBV11-2 and TRBJ2-1, with D unresolved. The CDR3 contains 11 residues. CDR1 is SGHAT, CDR2 FQNNGV, per germline. Deletions cut 4 bases from V and 6 bases from J, with 4 bases between. The CDR3 coding sequence is TGTGCCAGCAGCTACGGCAATGAGCAGTTCTTC. Translation: CASSYGNEQFF.

In this sample, this clone turned up a few times. This sequence joins TRBV19 and TRBJ1-1, with a tentative D call TRBD1 (5 bases). V was cut by 8 bases and J by 1 base, with 17 bases left in between. The CDR3 is made up of 15 amino acids. The germline gives CDR1 LNHDA, CDR2 SQIVND (reference sequence). CDR3 region: CASGQGGGWNTEAFF. Written as DNA, the CDR3 is TGTGCCAGTGGCCAGGGAGGCGGTTGGAACACTGAAGCTTTCTTT.

The chain employs TRBV15 and TRBJ1-1, with D tentatively TRBD1 (6 bases). The CDR3 is made up of 14 amino acids. Trimming took off 0 bases at V and 6 bases at J, with 11 bases between the two ends. Germline CDR1 reads LNHNV; CDR2 reads YYDKDF (reference sequence). CDR3 in amino acids: CATSREGRGSEAFF. CDR3 sequence (DNA): TGTGCCACCAGCAGAGAGGGGAGGGGGTCTGAAGCTTTCTTT.

This rearrangement joins TRBV28 to TRBJ1-4; TRBD1 is a possible D gene (6 bases). Germline V CDR1 and CDR2: MDHEN, SYDVKM. The CDR3 loop spans 16 amino acids. Between the trimmed V and J ends, which lost 3 bases and 11 bases, there was a span of 22 bases. The CDR3 DNA follows: TGTGCCAGCAGTTTCCGACAGGTCCCATTTGGCAATAAACTGTTTTTT. It codes for CASSFRQVPFGNKLFF.

This chain uses TRBV29-1 with TRBJ2-7; 10 positions match TRBD1. Germline-derived CDR1 and CDR2 are SQVTM and ANQGSEA. The CDR3 loop spans 14 amino acids. With V trimmed by 4 bases and J by 6 bases, 9 bases remained unmatched. CDR3: CSVGDRQGAGEQYF. Here the CDR3 DNA reads TGCAGCGTTGGTGACCGACAGGGGGCGGGCGAGCAGTACTTC.

V and J are TRBV9 and TRBJ2-7, with a possible D match to TRBD2 (5 bases). The CDR3 is 15 amino acids. Between the trimmed V and J ends, which lost 0 bases and 0 bases, there was a span of 10 bases. In germline, CDR1 is SGDLS, CDR2 YYNGEE. The CDR3 DNA reads as TGTGCCAGCAGCGTAGGGGCTAGCCACTCCTACGAGCAGTACTTC. Its protein product is CASSVGASHSYEQYF.

The chain has TRBV9 and TRBJ2-1; possible D gene TRBD1, 6 bases. Germline CDR1 and CDR2: SGDLS and YYNGEE. The CDR3 spans 15 residues. V lost 2 bases and J lost 0, with 9 bases in between. In nucleotides, the CDR3 is TGTGCCAGCAGCGTTGGGGGCATCTCCTACAATGAGCAGTTCTTC. This encodes CASSVGGISYNEQFF. Variable domain in full (rest from reference TRBV9 and TRBJ2-1): DSGVTQTPKHLITATGQRVTLRCSPRSGDLSVYWYQQSLDQGLQFLIQYYNGEERAKGNILERFSAQQFPDLHSELNLSSLELGDSALYFCASSVGGISYNEQFFGPGTRLTVL.

This chain links TRBV28 with TRBJ1-4; the D is unclear. The CDR3 has 14 amino acids. V lost 1 base and J lost 0, with 3 bases in between. Germline assignment: CDR1 MDHEN and CDR2 SYDVKM. Written as DNA, the CDR3 is TGTGCCAGCAGTTTATTAGCAACTAATGAAAAACTGTTTTTT. Its translation: CASSLLATNEKLFF.

About this clone itself: At one end, the junction sequence differs from germline, possibly due to a read error. The V gene is TRBV7-9, the J gene TRBJ1-3; unclear D gene. This CDR3 is built from 16 residues. The V gene's germline CDR1 is SEHNR and CDR2 FQNEAQ (reference sequence). The CDR3 region is CSSSLRGSFSGNTIYF. CDR3 in DNA: TGTTCCAGCAGCTTACGCGGATCCTTCTCTGGAAACACCATATATTTT.

The V and J genes are TRBV5-6 and TRBJ1-2; D possibly corresponds to TRBD1 (6 bases). The CDR3 is 16 amino acids. The germline V and J ends were trimmed by 6 bases and 4 bases, with 22 bases remaining between them. Germline-derived CDR1 and CDR2 are SGHDT and YYEEEE. DNA of the CDR3: TGTGCCAGCAACGCCCCCCGCCGGGACAAGAGCTATGGCTACACCTTC. Its translation is CASNAPRRDKSYGYTF.

The chain is built from TRBV7-2 and TRBJ2-2, with D unclear. The V end was cut by 4 bases, the J end by 7 bases, with 10 bases between. The CDR3 totals 13 residues. Germline V gives CDR1 SGHTA, CDR2 FQGNSA. The DNA of the CDR3 is TGTGCCAGCAGCTCGATCGCCGGCGGGGAGCTGTTTTTT. This sequence encodes CASSSIAGGELFF.

The chain links TRBV5-4 to TRBJ1-2, with 8 bases matching TRBD1. The CDR3 is 13 residues long. The trim removed 4 bases at V and 3 bases at J, leaving 2 bases unmatched. Per the germline V gene, CDR1 is SGHNT and CDR2 is YYREEE (reference sequence). Written as DNA, the CDR3 is TGTGCCAGCAGCCCGGACAGGGACTATGGCTACACCTTC. Protein sequence: CASSPDRDYGYTF.

This clone has only a few counts. This chain joins TRBV4-2 and TRBJ1-6, with 9 bases lining up with TRBD1. The CDR3 sequence is 21 residues long. The V gene end was trimmed by 0 bases and the J gene end by 7 bases; junction bases not matched to a gene: 19. CDR1 and CDR2 from the germline V gene are LGHNA and YNFKEQ. The CDR3 is CASSQDLIGTGSVGFNSPLHF. In nucleotides, the CDR3 is TGTGCCAGCAGCCAAGATCTCATAGGGACAGGGTCGGTGGGGTTCAATTCACCCCTCCACTTT.

This chain links TRBV11-2 with TRBJ2-5, with 7 bases that match TRBD1. J gave up 2 bases and V 5 bases, and 8 bases lay outside the gene matches. CDR1 SGHAT and CDR2 FQNNGV come from the germline V gene. CDR3 length: 15 residues. The CDR3 coding sequence is TGTGCCAGCAGCCGGCCCCCCAGGGGGCAAGAGACCCAGTACTTC. Its translation: CASSRPPRGQETQYF.